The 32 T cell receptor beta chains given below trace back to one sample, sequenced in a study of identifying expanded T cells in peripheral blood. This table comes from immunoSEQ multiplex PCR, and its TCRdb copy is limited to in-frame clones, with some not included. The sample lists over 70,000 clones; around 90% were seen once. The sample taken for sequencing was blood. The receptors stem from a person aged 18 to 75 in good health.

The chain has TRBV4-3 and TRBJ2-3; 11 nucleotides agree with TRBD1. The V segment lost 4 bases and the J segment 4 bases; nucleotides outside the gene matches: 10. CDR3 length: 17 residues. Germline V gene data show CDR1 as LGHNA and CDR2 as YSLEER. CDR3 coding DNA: TGCGCCAGCAGCCCAGGGACAGGGGGTAGAAAGGCAGATACGCAGTATTTT. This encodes CASSPGTGGRKADTQYF.

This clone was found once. CDR3 amino acids: CASSLARYTEAFF. DNA of the CDR3: TGTGCCAGCAGCTTGGCGAGGTACACTGAAGCTTTCTTT. The J gene is TRBJ1-1, the V gene TRBV7-8; no firm D call. The ends were cut back, 3 bases at V and 3 bases at J, with 8 bases in the middle. CDR1 is SGHVS and CDR2 is FQNEAQ in the germline V gene. The CDR3 length is 13 residues.

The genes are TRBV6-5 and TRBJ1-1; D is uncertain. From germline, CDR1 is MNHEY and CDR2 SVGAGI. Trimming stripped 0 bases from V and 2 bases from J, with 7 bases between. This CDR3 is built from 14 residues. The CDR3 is CASSYSYVNTEAFF. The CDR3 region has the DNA TGTGCCAGCAGTTACTCGTACGTCAACACTGAAGCTTTCTTT.

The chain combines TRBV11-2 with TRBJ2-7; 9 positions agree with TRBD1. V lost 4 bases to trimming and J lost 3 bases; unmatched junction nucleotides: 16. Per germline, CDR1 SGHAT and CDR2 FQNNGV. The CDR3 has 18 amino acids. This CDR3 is CASSSGGTGKGANYEQYF. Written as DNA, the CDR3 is TGTGCCAGCAGCTCCGGGGGGACAGGGAAAGGGGCCAACTACGAGCAGTACTTC.

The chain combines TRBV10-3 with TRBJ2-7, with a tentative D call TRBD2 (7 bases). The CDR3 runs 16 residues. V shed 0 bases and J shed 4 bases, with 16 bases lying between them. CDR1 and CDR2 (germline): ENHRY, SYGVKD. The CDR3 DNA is TGTGCCATCAGTGAGTCGAAAGGAGGGGGGGGATACGAGCAGTACTTC. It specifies CAISESKGGGGYEQYF.

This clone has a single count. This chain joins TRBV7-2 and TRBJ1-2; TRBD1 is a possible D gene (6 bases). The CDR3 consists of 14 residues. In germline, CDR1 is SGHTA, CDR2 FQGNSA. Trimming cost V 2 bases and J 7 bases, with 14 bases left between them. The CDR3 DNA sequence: TGTGCCAGCAGCTTACGGGGGGGCTATCGTGGCTACACCTTC. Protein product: CASSLRGGYRGYTF. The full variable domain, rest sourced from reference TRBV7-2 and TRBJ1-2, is GAGVSQSPSNKVTEKGKDVELRCDPISGHTALYWYRQSLGQGLEFLIYFQGNSAPDKSGLPSDRFSAERTGGSVSTLTIQRTQQEDSAVYLCASSLRGGYRGYTFGSGTRLTVV.

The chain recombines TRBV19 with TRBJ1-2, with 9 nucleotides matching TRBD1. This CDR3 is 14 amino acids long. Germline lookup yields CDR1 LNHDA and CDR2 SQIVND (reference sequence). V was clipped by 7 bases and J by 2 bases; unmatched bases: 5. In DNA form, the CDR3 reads TGTGCCAGTACCGGGACAGGGCCGAACTATGGCTACACCTTC. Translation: CASTGTGPNYGYTF. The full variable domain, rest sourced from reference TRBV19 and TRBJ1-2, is DGGITQSPKYLFRKEGQNVTLSCEQNLNHDAMYWYRQDPGQGLRLIYYSQIVNDFQKGDIAEGYSVSREKKESFPLTVTSAQKNPTAFYLCASTGTGPNYGYTFGSGTRLTVV.

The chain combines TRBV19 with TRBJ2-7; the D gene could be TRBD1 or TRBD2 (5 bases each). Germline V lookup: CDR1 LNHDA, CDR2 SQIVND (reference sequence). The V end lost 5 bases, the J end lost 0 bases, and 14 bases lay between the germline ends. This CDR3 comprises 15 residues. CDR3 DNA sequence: TGTGCCAGTAGTCGAGGCAGGGACGGCTCCTACGAGCAGTACTTC. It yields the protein CASSRGRDGSYEQYF.

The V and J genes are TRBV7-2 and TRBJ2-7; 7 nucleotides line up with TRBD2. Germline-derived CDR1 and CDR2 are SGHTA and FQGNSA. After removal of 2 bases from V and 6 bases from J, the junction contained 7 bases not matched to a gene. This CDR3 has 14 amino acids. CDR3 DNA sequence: TGTGCCAGCAGCTTAAGTGCCTCTAGCGGCGAGCAGTACTTC. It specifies CASSLSASSGEQYF.

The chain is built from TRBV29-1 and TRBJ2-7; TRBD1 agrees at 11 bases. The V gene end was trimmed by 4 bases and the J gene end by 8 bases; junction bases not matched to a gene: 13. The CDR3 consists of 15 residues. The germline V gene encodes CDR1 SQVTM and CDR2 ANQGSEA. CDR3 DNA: TGCAGCGTTGTGGGTTGGGGGACAGGGGGTTTGAAGCAGTACTTC. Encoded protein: CSVVGWGTGGLKQYF.

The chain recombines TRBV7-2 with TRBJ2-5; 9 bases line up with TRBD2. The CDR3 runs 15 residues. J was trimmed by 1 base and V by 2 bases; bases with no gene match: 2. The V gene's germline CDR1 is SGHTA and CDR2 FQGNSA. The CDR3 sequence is CASSLTAGGQETQYF. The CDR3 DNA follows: TGTGCCAGCAGCTTAACAGCGGGGGGCCAAGAGACCCAGTACTTC. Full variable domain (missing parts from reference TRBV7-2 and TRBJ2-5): GAGVSQSPSNKVTEKGKDVELRCDPISGHTALYWYRQSLGQGLEFLIYFQGNSAPDKSGLPSDRFSAERTGGSVSTLTIQRTQQEDSAVYLCASSLTAGGQETQYFGPGTRLLVL.

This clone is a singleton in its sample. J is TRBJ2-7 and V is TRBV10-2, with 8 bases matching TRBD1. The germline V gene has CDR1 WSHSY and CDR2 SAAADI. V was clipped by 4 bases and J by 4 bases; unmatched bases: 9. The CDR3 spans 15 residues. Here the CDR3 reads CASSVARTGRYEQYF. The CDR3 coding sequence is TGCGCCAGCAGTGTGGCAAGGACAGGGAGGTACGAGCAGTACTTC.

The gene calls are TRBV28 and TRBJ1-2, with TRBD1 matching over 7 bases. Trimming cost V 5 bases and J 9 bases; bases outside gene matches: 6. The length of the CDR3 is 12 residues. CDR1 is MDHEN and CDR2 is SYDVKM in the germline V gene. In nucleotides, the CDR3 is TGTGCCAGCAGTCTCCGGGACAGCAGCTACACCTTC. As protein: CASSLRDSSYTF.

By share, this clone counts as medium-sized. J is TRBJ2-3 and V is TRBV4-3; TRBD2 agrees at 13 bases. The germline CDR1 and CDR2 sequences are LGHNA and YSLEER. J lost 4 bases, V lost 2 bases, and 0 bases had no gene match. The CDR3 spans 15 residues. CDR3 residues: CASSQTSGGADTQYF. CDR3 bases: TGCGCCAGCAGCCAAACTAGCGGGGGGGCAGATACGCAGTATTTT.

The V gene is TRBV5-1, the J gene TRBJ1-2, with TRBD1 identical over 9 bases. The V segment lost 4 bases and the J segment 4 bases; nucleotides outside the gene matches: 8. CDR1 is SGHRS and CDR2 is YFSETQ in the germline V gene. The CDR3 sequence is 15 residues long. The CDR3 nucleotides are TGCGCCAGCAGCGTCCGGGACAGGGCCTCCTATGGCTACACCTTC. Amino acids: CASSVRDRASYGYTF.

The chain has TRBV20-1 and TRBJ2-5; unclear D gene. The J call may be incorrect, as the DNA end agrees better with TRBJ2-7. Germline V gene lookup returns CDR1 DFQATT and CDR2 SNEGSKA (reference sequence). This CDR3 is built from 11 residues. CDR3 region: CSAGDSYEQYF. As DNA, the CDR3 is TGCAGTGCTGGGGACTCCTACGAGCAGTACTTC.

The CDR3 loop reads CASSRQGLSYNSPLHF. The DNA for the CDR3 is TGTGCCAGCAGTAGACAGGGCCTGAGCTATAATTCACCCCTCCACTTT. The chain employs TRBV2 and TRBJ1-6, with 7 bases fitting TRBD1. The V gene end was trimmed by 5 bases and the J gene end by 3 bases; junction bases not matched to a gene: 7. CDR1 is SNHLY and CDR2 is FYNNEI in the germline V gene. The CDR3 is made up of 16 amino acids. Filled out from reference TRBV2 and TRBJ1-6, the complete variable domain reads EPEVTQTPSHQVTQMGQEVILRCVPISNHLYFYWYRQILGQKVEFLVSFYNNEISEKSEIFDDQFSVERPDGSNFTLKIRSTKLEDSAMYFCASSRQGLSYNSPLHFGNGTRLTVT.

CDR3 residues: CAIGRGGNQETQYF. In nucleotides, the CDR3 is TGTGCCATCGGTCGCGGGGGGAACCAAGAGACCCAGTACTTC. The V and J genes are TRBV10-3 and TRBJ2-5, with 8 bases matching TRBD2. The ends lost 8 bases at V and 0 bases at J; junction bases unmatched: 5. Germline V gene lookup returns CDR1 ENHRY and CDR2 SYGVKD. This CDR3 is built from 14 residues.

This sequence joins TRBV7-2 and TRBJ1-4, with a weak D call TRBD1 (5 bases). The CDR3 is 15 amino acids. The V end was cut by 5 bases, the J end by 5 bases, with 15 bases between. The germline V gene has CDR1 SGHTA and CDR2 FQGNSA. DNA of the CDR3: TGTGCCAGCAGCCTTTTCGGACAAGGGAATGAAAAACTGTTTTTT. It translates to CASSLFGQGNEKLFF.

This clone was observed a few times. CDR3 protein: CASSLDRAQPQHF. The CDR3 DNA is TGTGCCAGCAGCTTAGACAGGGCCCAGCCCCAGCATTTT. This chain joins TRBV11-2 and TRBJ1-5; tentatively, D is TRBD1 (5 bases). The CDR3 is 13 residues long. Trimming removed 0 bases at V and 7 bases at J, with 7 bases between. Germline CDR1 SGHAT, CDR2 FQNNGV. The full variable domain, completed using reference TRBV11-2 and TRBJ1-5, is EAGVAQSPRYKIIEKRQSVAFWCNPISGHATLYWYQQILGQGPKLLIQFQNNGVVDDSQLPKDRFSAERLKGVDSTLKIQPAKLEDSAVYLCASSLDRAQPQHFGDGTRLSIL.

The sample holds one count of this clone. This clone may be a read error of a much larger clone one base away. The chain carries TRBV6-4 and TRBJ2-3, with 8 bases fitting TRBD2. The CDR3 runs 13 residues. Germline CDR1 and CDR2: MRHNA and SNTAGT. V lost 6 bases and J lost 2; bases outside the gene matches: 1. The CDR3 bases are TGTGCCAGCAGCGGGGGGGCCACAGATACGCAGTATTTT. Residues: CASSGGATDTQYF.

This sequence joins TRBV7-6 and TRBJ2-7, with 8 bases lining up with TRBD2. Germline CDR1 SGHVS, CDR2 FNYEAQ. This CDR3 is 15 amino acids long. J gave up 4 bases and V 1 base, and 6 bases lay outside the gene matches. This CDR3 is CASSLGGGLIYEQYF. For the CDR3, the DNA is TGTGCCAGCAGCTTAGGCGGGGGGCTCATTTACGAGCAGTACTTC.

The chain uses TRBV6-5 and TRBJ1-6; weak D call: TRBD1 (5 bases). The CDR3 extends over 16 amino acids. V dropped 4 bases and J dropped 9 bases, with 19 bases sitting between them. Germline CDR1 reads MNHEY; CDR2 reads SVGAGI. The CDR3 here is CASSLRGVPSLSPLHF. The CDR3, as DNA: TGTGCCAGCAGTTTACGGGGGGTCCCCTCTCTTTCACCCCTCCACTTT.

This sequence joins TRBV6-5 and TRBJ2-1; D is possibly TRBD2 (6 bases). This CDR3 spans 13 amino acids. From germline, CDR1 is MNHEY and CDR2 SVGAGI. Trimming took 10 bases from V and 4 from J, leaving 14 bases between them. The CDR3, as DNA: TGTGCCACAGGACTAAGTGGTTACAATGAGCAGTTCTTC. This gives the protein CATGLSGYNEQFF.

DNA for the CDR3: TGCGCCAGCAGGCCTTGGGGGGACACTGAAGCTTTCTTT. Amino acids: CASRPWGDTEAFF. This chain joins TRBV5-1 and TRBJ1-1; possibly TRBD1 for D (5 bases). CDR1 is SGHRS and CDR2 is YFSETQ in the germline V gene. CDR3 length: 13 residues. V lost 5 bases and J 3 bases, leaving 11 bases between the germline ends.

The DNA of the CDR3 is TGTGCCAGCAGCTTAGATGGTTACAATGAGCAGTTCTTC. Protein sequence: CASSLDGYNEQFF. The rearrangement uses TRBV7-7 and TRBJ2-1; D unclear. The V and J ends lost 1 base and 4 bases respectively, with 5 bases between them. The CDR3 has 13 amino acids. The germline V gene has CDR1 SSHAT and CDR2 FNYEAQ (reference sequence).

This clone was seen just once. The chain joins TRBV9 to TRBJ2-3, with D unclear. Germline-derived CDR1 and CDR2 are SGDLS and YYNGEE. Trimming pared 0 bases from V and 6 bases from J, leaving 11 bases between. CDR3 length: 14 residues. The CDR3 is CASSVVSSVDTQYF. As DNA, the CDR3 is TGTGCCAGCAGCGTAGTAAGTTCAGTGGATACGCAGTATTTT.

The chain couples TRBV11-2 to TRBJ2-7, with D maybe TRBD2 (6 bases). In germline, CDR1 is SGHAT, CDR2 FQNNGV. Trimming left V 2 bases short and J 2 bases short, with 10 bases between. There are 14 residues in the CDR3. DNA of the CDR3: TGTGCCAGCAGCTTATGGGGGGAAGCCTACGAGCAGTACTTC. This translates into CASSLWGEAYEQYF.

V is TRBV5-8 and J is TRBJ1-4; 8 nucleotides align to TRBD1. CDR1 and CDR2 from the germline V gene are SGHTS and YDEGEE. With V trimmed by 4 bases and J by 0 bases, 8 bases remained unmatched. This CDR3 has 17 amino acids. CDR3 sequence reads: CASSRDRGRTTNEKLFF. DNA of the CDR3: TGTGCCAGCAGCCGTGACAGGGGACGAACAACTAATGAAAAACTGTTTTTT.

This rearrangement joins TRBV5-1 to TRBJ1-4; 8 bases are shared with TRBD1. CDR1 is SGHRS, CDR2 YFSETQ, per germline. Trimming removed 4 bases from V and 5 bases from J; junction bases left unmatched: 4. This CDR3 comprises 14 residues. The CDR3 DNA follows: TGCGCCAGCAGCCGGGGACAGGCGAATGAAAAACTGTTTTTT. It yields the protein CASSRGQANEKLFF.

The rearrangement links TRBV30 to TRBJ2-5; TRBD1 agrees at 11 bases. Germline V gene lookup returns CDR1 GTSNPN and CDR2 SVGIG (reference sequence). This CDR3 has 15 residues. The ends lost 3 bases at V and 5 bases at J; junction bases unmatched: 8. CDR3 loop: CAWRKGTGGRETQYF. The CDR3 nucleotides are TGTGCCTGGAGGAAGGGGACAGGGGGGAGGGAGACCCAGTACTTC.

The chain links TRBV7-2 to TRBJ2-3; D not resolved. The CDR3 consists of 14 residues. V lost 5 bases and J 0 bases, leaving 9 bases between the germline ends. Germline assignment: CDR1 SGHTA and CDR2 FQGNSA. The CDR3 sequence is CASSNSQSTDTQYF. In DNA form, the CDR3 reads TGTGCCAGCAGCAATAGTCAAAGCACAGATACGCAGTATTTT.